This paragraph reports one TCR beta chain. The sample belongs to a study of blood T cell repertoires in COVID-19. Germline V gives CDR1 LGHDT, CDR2 YNNKEL (reference sequence). Trimming took 6 bases from V and 4 from J; bases not matched to a gene: 8. The CDR3 runs to 15 residues. Sequenced by immunoSEQ multiplex PCR; TCRdb stores in-frame clones only, minus some. The sample comprises some 250,000 clones, 70% to 80% of which are singletons, and 3.3% rests with the top ten. The source is a woman older than 75 with acute or convalescent COVID-19. Specimen: peripheral blood. V is TRBV3-1 (or the pseudogene TRBV3-2) and J is TRBJ2-7; 11 nucleotides align to TRBD2. CDR3 region: CASRSSGTSGYEQYF. The CDR3 DNA follows: TGTGCCAGCAGATCGTCCGGGACTAGCGGATACGAGCAGTACTTC.